This T cell receptor beta chain was captured by sequencing in a study of cytomegalovirus exposure and HLA in healthy donors. Only in-frame clones appear in the TCRdb table, and some are missing; sequencing was by immunoSEQ multiplex PCR. In the table there are around 150,000 clones, roughly 96% of which are singletons. Germline V gene data show CDR1 as MNHNS and CDR2 as SASEGT. V was shortened by 3 bases and J by 4 bases, with 9 bases between the two germline ends. This CDR3 region has 13 residues. The TCR sequence derives from a woman under 30 in good health and CMV-seronegative. The sequenced sample was PBMCs. The chain links TRBV6-1 to TRBJ1-2, with D uncertain. The CDR3 DNA sequence: TGTGCCAGCAGTGATCTAAATATCTATGGCTACACCTTC. Translation gives CASSDLNIYGYTF.